Below, 7 T cell receptor beta chains from the same sample are listed, as sequenced in a study of blood T cell repertoires in COVID-19. The data were produced by immunoSEQ multiplex PCR, yet TCRdb's version contains in-frame clones alone and is incomplete. The top ten hold roughly 14% of the sample, which has a few hundred thousand clones, approximately 86% seen once. The source material was PBMCs or T cells enriched from blood (not recorded which). The receptor set was obtained from a woman between 50 and 59 years old with acute COVID-19.

This sequence joins TRBV19 and TRBJ2-1, with 12 bases that match TRBD2. Per germline, CDR1 LNHDA and CDR2 SQIVND (reference sequence). The V and J ends lost 5 bases and 9 bases, in that order; junction bases with no gene match: 20. CDR3 length equals 19 residues. The CDR3 loop reads CASSFQPVLAGGAGGEQFF. The CDR3 nucleotides read TGTGCCAGTAGTTTCCAGCCTGTACTAGCGGGAGGCGCCGGGGGTGAGCAGTTCTTC.

The rearrangement joins TRBV18 to TRBJ1-2; no reliable D call. Germline-derived CDR1 and CDR2 are KGHSH and LQKENI. V lost 1 base and J 8 bases, leaving 14 bases between the germline ends. The CDR3 totals 14 residues. CDR3 loop: CASSPRRGMEGYTF. The CDR3 nucleotides are TGTGCCAGCTCACCACGTCGGGGTATGGAAGGCTACACCTTC.

This chain connects TRBV11-2 to TRBJ1-1, with 7 bases that match TRBD1. Germline CDR1 and CDR2: SGHAT and FQNNGV. Germline trimming cut 6 bases from V and 3 bases from J; bases unmatched to any gene: 10. The CDR3 is 15 residues long. The CDR3 DNA reads as TGTGCCAGCAGGGGGTTGTCGAGGGGGCACACTGAAGCTTTCTTT. Its translation: CASRGLSRGHTEAFF.

This sequence joins TRBV5-1 and TRBJ2-7; D is undetermined. Trimming took 1 base from V and 0 from J, leaving 8 bases between them. Germline CDR1 and CDR2: SGHRS and YFSETQ. The CDR3 runs 14 residues. The CDR3 DNA is TGCGCCAGCAGCTTGACTACGGACTCCTACGAGCAGTACTTC. Protein product: CASSLTTDSYEQYF.

In its sample, this clone was seen many times. This chain uses TRBV29-1 with TRBJ1-1; perhaps TRBD1 as D (6 bases). CDR3 length: 13 residues. CDR1 and CDR2 from the germline V gene are SQVTM and ANQGSEA. The ends were cut back, 6 bases at V and 4 bases at J, with 15 bases in the middle. In DNA, the CDR3 is TGCAGCGTAAAGAGACAGGAGAGCACTGAAGCTTTCTTT. Protein: CSVKRQESTEAFF.

In this sample, this clone turned up a few times. The CDR3 region is CSAPGNTEAFF. CDR3 nucleotide sequence: TGCAGTGCCCCGGGGAACACTGAAGCTTTCTTT. This chain connects TRBV20-1 to TRBJ1-1; D unresolved. The germline V gene has CDR1 DFQATT and CDR2 SNEGSKA (reference sequence). The CDR3 consists of 11 residues. V was cut by 6 bases and J by 1 base, with 6 bases left in between.

This rearrangement joins TRBV11-2 to TRBJ1-1; no clear D gene. The germline gives CDR1 SGHAT, CDR2 FQNNGV. Trimming removed 4 bases from V and 5 bases from J, with 20 bases in between. This CDR3 comprises 16 residues. CDR3 protein: CASSSRSGMAGTEAFF. The CDR3 coding sequence is TGTGCCAGCAGCTCCCGTTCTGGGATGGCGGGAACTGAAGCTTTCTTT.